This T cell receptor beta chain was captured by sequencing in a study of cytomegalovirus exposure and HLA in healthy donors. Whole-study results and caveats: For most TCR beta V segments, an earlier analysis put the productive rate at about 87% or about 30% of the time. The study designated 160 or so TCR beta chains cytomegalovirus-associated.

Concerning this clone: The antigen is undetermined.

This cohort consisted of healthy bone marrow donors. The CDR3 has 12 residues. The V gene's germline CDR1 is MNHNY and CDR2 SVGAGI (reference sequence). V was cut by 7 bases and J by 4 bases, with 10 bases left in between. PCR amplification relied on 60 Vbeta primers (plus 13 Jbeta primers). The repertoire was sequenced with immunoSEQ multiplex PCR; TCRdb's copy has only in-frame clones and lacks some. This table has around 150,000 clones, around nine tenths appearing once. This sequence was found in a woman aged 18-35 years in good health and CMV-seronegative. The sequenced sample was PBMCs. The chain combines TRBV6-6 with TRBJ1-2; D is undetermined. CDR3 nucleotide sequence: TGTGCCAGCATCGCCGGGGTCTATGGCTACACCTTC. The encoded protein is CASIAGVYGYTF.